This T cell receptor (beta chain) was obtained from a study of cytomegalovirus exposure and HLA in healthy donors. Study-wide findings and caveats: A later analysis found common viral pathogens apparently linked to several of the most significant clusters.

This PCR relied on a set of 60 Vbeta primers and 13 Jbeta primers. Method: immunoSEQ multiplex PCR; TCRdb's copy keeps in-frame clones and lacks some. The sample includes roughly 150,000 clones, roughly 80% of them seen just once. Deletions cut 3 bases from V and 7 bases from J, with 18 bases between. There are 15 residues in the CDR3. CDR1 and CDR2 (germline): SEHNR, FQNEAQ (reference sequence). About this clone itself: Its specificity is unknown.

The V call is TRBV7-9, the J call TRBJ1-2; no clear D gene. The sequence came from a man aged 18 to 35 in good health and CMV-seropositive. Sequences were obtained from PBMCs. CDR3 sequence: CASSFPPDLEAGYTF. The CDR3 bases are TGTGCCAGCAGCTTTCCCCCGGATCTGGAGGCTGGCTACACCTTC.